The 19 T cell receptor beta chains given below trace back to one sample, sequenced in a study of patients and donors after allogeneic stem cell transplantation. MiXCR was run by TCRdb on the RT-PCR reads, yielding one entry per CDR3 protein. The sample consists of about 88,000 distinct CDR3 sequences, about 48% of them appearing once. Material: blood, either unsorted or a sorted T cell fraction (not recorded which). These receptor sequences come from a human donor who was either an allogeneic HSCT recipient or a stem cell or donor lymphocyte infusion donor (not recorded which). It is not recorded whose cells these are; they may come from a transplant donor.

The V gene is TRBV20-1, the J gene TRBJ1-4; D remains unclear. Germline CDR1 and CDR2: DFQATT and SNEGSKA (reference sequence). The CDR3 loop spans 16 amino acids. The germline V and J ends were trimmed by 3 bases and 2 bases, with 16 bases remaining between them. Here the CDR3 reads CSASLPTTGTNEKLFF. In nucleotides, the CDR3 is TGCAGTGCTAGTCTCCCAACAACGGGGACTAATGAAAAACTGTTTTTT.

This chain uses TRBV7-9 with TRBJ1-1; D uncertain. The V end lost 0 bases, the J end lost 5 bases, and 10 bases lay between the germline ends. The CDR3 totals 14 residues. Germline assignment: CDR1 SEHNR and CDR2 FQNEAQ (reference sequence). CDR3 sequence (DNA): TGTGCCAGCAGCTTAGCGGCCAGAGATACTGAAGCTTTCTTT. It encodes CASSLAARDTEAFF.

The chain couples TRBV30 to TRBJ1-3; D is uncertain. Trimming stripped 3 bases from V and 0 bases from J, with 6 bases between. The CDR3 consists of 13 residues. Per germline, CDR1 GTSNPN and CDR2 SVGIG (reference sequence). The CDR3 protein is CAWRRNSGNTIYF. DNA for the CDR3: TGTGCCTGGAGAAGAAACTCTGGAAACACCATATATTTT.

The chain employs TRBV7-6 and TRBJ2-1; 7 nucleotides line up with TRBD2. This CDR3 region has 15 residues. CDR1 and CDR2 from the germline V gene are SGHVS and FNYEAQ. The V gene end was trimmed by 1 base and the J gene end by 9 bases; junction bases not matched to a gene: 9. CDR3 loop: CASSLGEGTVREQFF. In nucleotides, the CDR3 is TGTGCCAGCAGCTTAGGGGAGGGTACGGTGCGTGAGCAGTTCTTC.

V is TRBV20-1 and J is TRBJ2-3, with 13 nucleotides matching TRBD2. Germline CDR1 and CDR2: DFQATT and SNEGSKA (reference sequence). The CDR3 length is 16 residues. V dropped 1 base and J dropped 7; count of bases not matched to a gene: 8. In nucleotides, the CDR3 is TGCAGTGCTAGAGGCCCGGGACTAGCGGGAACCAATACGCAGTATTTT. Translated: CSARGPGLAGTNTQYF.

This chain uses TRBV20-1 with TRBJ1-2; D is ambiguous. CDR3 size: 14 residues. The V gene's germline CDR1 is DFQATT and CDR2 SNEGSKA (reference sequence). V was clipped by 3 bases and J by 4 bases, with 15 bases between them. The CDR3 bases are TGCAGTGCTAGGCCCCTTCGGGCGTTCTATGGCTACACCTTC. It encodes CSARPLRAFYGYTF.

The chain links TRBV18 to TRBJ2-5; no reliable D call. CDR3 length: 14 amino acids. Germline V CDR1 and CDR2: KGHSH, LQKENI. V shed 0 bases and J shed 0 bases, with 5 bases lying between them. CDR3 coding DNA: TGTGCCAGCTCACCACCGATGCACCAAGAGACCCAGTACTTC. It yields the protein CASSPPMHQETQYF.

This chain connects TRBV20-1 to TRBJ1-3; 9 bases map to TRBD1. V lost 5 bases and J lost 3; bases outside the gene matches: 5. The germline gives CDR1 DFQATT, CDR2 SNEGSKA (reference sequence). The length of the CDR3 is 14 residues. CDR3 in amino acids: CSARTGEGGNTIYF. The CDR3 DNA is TGCAGTGCTCGGACAGGGGAAGGTGGAAACACCATATATTTT.

This sequence joins TRBV12-3 or TRBV12-4 and TRBJ1-5; possibly TRBD1 for D (6 bases). Trimming left V 0 bases short and J 4 bases short, with 13 bases between. The CDR3 extends over 16 amino acids. The CDR3 loop reads CASSLALIGQNQPQHF. As DNA, the CDR3 is TGTGCCAGCAGTTTAGCGCTGATCGGACAGAATCAGCCCCAGCATTTT.

The CDR3 loop is CASRPTGPKQETQYF. CDR3 bases: TGTGCCAGCAGACCTACAGGGCCTAAGCAGGAGACCCAGTACTTC. V usage is TRBV25-1 and J usage is TRBJ2-5; TRBD1 might be the D (6 bases). From germline, CDR1 is MGHDK and CDR2 SYGVNS. V was trimmed by 6 bases and J by 5 bases, leaving 19 bases between them. This CDR3 is 15 amino acids long.

The chain recombines TRBV5-1 with TRBJ1-3, with 8 bases lining up with TRBD1. This CDR3 contains 15 residues. Germline trimming cut 4 bases from V and 4 bases from J; bases unmatched to any gene: 7. The germline V gene has CDR1 SGHRS and CDR2 YFSETQ. CDR3 DNA sequence: TGCGCCAGCAGCCCTGGTGGGACAGGAGGAAACACCATATATTTT. Its protein product is CASSPGGTGGNTIYF.

The V call is TRBV12-5, the J call TRBJ1-1; TRBD1 matches 8 bases. Germline-derived CDR1 and CDR2 are LGHNT and FRNRAP. The CDR3 runs 15 residues. With V trimmed by 5 bases and J by 0 bases, 5 bases remained unmatched. The CDR3 DNA reads as TGTGCTAGTGGTACGACAGGGGAGATGAACACTGAAGCTTTCTTT. This sequence encodes CASGTTGEMNTEAFF. Full variable domain (remainder filled in from reference TRBV12-5 and TRBJ1-1): DARVTQTPRHKVTEMGQEVTMRCQPILGHNTVFWYRQTMMQGLELLAYFRNRAPLDDSGMPKDRFSAEMPDATLATLKIQPSEPRDSAVYFCASGTTGEMNTEAFFGQGTRLTVV.

The chain has TRBV20-1 and TRBJ1-6, with 7 positions matching TRBD1. The CDR3 spans 14 residues. Germline V gives CDR1 DFQATT, CDR2 SNEGSKA (reference sequence). Trimming removed 3 bases from V and 9 bases from J; junction bases left unmatched: 8. CDR3 in amino acids: CSASSSRGASPLHF. The CDR3 nucleotides read TGCAGTGCTAGCTCCAGCAGGGGGGCTTCACCCCTCCACTTT.

This clonotype was found a few times. The gene calls are TRBV15 and TRBJ1-1; 7 positions match TRBD1. CDR1 LNHNV and CDR2 YYDKDF come from the germline V gene (reference sequence). The V segment lost 0 bases and the J segment 1 base; nucleotides outside the gene matches: 5. CDR3 size: 16 residues. The CDR3 reads CATSRDFPGGNTEAFF. Written as DNA, the CDR3 is TGTGCCACCAGCAGAGATTTTCCAGGGGGGAACACTGAAGCTTTCTTT.

The sample holds one count of this clonotype. The chain combines TRBV28 with TRBJ1-3, with D unresolved. V gave up 8 bases and J gave up 0 bases, with 14 bases separating them. The CDR3 is 15 residues long. Germline CDR1 reads MDHEN; CDR2 reads SYDVKM. The CDR3 DNA is TGTGCCAGCGGCGTCTTCCCAAACTCTGGAAACACCATATATTTT. It yields the protein CASGVFPNSGNTIYF.

The chain couples TRBV6-5 to TRBJ1-1; maybe TRBD1 (5 bases). Germline CDR1 reads MNHEY; CDR2 reads SVGAGI. Trimming left V 6 bases short and J 0 bases short, with 14 bases between. CDR3 length: 15 residues. The CDR3 loop reads CASRSLGRVNTEAFF. The CDR3 DNA follows: TGTGCCAGCAGGTCACTTGGCAGGGTGAACACTGAAGCTTTCTTT.

This rearrangement joins TRBV5-1 to TRBJ1-4, with D tentatively TRBD1 (5 bases). The V end lost 3 bases, the J end lost 8 bases, and 20 bases lay between the germline ends. The length of the CDR3 is 16 residues. The germline V gene has CDR1 SGHRS and CDR2 YFSETQ. The CDR3 sequence is CASSSGWGPRDEKLFF. As DNA, the CDR3 is TGCGCCAGCAGCTCGGGATGGGGCCCCCGGGACGAAAAACTGTTTTTT.

The V and J genes are TRBV4-3 and TRBJ1-6, with a possible D match to TRBD1 (5 bases). Per the germline V gene, CDR1 is LGHNA and CDR2 is YSLEER. The CDR3 length is 16 residues. The V and J ends lost 3 bases and 6 bases respectively, with 15 bases between them. Written as DNA, the CDR3 is TGCGCCAGCAGCCATGACGCCGGGACTGTTAATTCACCCCTCCACTTT. Translating gives CASSHDAGTVNSPLHF.

This clonotype was counted only a few times. The chain has TRBV7-9 and TRBJ1-6; D call uncertain. Trimming left V 1 base short and J 3 bases short, with 16 bases between. There are 18 residues in the CDR3. Looked up from germline, CDR1 is SEHNR and CDR2 is FQNEAQ (reference sequence). The CDR3 DNA is TGTGCCAGCAGCTTAGGAGATCCCACGAACCTCTATAATTCACCCCTCCACTTT. This codes for CASSLGDPTNLYNSPLHF.